This T cell receptor beta chain was sequenced for a study of technical replicates of blood from a handful of donors. Produced via immunoSEQ multiplex PCR; TCRdb's table is partial and in-frame only. The data contain tens of thousands of clones, 90% to 95% of them singletons. The V end was cut by 5 bases, the J end by 7 bases, with 11 bases between. Germline V lookup: CDR1 MNHEY, CDR2 SMNVEV (reference sequence). This CDR3 comprises 13 residues. The chain is built from TRBV27 and TRBJ1-4, with D uncertain. This sequence was found in a human donor in good health. Sequenced input: T cells isolated from PBMCs. The CDR3 protein is CASSRLASEKLFF. The CDR3 DNA reads TGTGCCAGCAGTCGACTGGCATCTGAAAAACTGTTTTTT.